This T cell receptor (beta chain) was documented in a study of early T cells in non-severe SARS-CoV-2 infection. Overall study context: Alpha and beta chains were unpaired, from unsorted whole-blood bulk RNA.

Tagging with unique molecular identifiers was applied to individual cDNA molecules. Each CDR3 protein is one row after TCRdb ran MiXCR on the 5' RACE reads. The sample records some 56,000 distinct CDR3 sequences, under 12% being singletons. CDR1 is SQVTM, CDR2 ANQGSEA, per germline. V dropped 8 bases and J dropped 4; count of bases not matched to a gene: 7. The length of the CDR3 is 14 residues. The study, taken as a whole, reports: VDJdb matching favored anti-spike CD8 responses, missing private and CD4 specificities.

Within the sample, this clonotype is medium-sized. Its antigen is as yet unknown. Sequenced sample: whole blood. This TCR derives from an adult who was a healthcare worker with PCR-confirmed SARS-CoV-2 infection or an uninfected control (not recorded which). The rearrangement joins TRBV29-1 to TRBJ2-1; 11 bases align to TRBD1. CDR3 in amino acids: CSLARDRGYNEQFF. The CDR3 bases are TGCAGCCTTGCTCGGGACAGGGGGTACAATGAGCAGTTCTTC.